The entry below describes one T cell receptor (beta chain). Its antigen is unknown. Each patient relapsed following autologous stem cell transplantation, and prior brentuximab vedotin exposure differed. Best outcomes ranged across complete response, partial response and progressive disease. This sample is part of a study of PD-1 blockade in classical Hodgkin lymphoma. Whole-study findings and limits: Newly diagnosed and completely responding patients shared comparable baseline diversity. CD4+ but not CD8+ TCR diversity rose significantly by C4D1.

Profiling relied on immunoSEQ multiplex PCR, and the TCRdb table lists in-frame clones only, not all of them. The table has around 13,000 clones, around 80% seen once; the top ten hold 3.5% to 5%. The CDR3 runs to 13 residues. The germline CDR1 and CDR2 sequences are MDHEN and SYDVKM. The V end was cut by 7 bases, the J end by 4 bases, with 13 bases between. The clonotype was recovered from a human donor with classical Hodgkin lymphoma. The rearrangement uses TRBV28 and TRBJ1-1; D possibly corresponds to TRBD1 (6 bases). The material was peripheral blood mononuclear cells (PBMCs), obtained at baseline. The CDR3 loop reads CASIWRGSTEAFF. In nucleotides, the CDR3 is TGTGCCAGCATCTGGAGGGGGAGCACTGAAGCTTTCTTT.